A single sample is the source of the 28 T cell receptor beta chains below, sequenced in a study of T cells in Graves' hyperthyroidism and ophthalmopathy. From RNA transcripts, TCR beta CDR3 regions were amplified. HTBI primers drove first-round RT-PCR of the TCR CDR3. MiXCR, run by TCRdb on the multiplex PCR reads, gives a single entry per CDR3 protein. This table holds approximately 400,000 distinct CDR3 sequences, more than 20% found once. Specimen: blood. The receptors here all came from a man aged 45-60 years with Graves' hyperthyroidism.

This rearrangement joins TRBV6-2 or TRBV6-3 to TRBJ1-2; 9 nucleotides line up with TRBD1. The CDR3 has 15 amino acids. V shed 4 bases, J shed 7 bases, and the junction held 10 bases outside the gene matches. Germline V gene data show CDR1 as MNHEY and CDR2 as SVGEGT. The CDR3 DNA is TGTGCCAGCAGTTCCCCACAGGGGGCATTACGTGGCTACACCTTC. Protein: CASSSPQGALRGYTF.

The sample holds a few counts of this clonotype. J is TRBJ2-2 and V is TRBV20-1, with D possibly being TRBD1 or TRBD2 (5 bases each). With 5 bases removed from V and 6 bases from J, the gap between germline ends came to 19 bases. The CDR3 totals 15 residues. The V gene's germline CDR1 is DFQATT and CDR2 SNEGSKA (reference sequence). The CDR3 reads CSALRTRGAPGELFF. The CDR3 DNA sequence: TGCAGTGCTCTTCGGACCCGAGGGGCCCCCGGGGAGCTGTTTTTT.

This chain links TRBV30 with TRBJ1-3; D perhaps matches TRBD1 (6 bases). The length of the CDR3 is 14 residues. Trimming pared 7 bases from V and 3 bases from J, leaving 16 bases between. The germline V gene has CDR1 GTSNPN and CDR2 SVGIG (reference sequence). CDR3 bases: TGTGCCTTCGGGGGGCCACTCCGTGGAAACACCATATATTTT. This encodes CAFGGPLRGNTIYF.

The rearrangement joins TRBV7-2 to TRBJ2-7, with TRBD1 matching over 9 bases. The trim removed 5 bases at V and 7 bases at J, leaving 12 bases unmatched. Germline CDR1 reads SGHTA; CDR2 reads FQGNSA. The CDR3 length is 15 residues. CDR3 in amino acids: CASSQAGQGEEEQYF. In DNA form, the CDR3 reads TGTGCCAGCAGCCAAGCGGGACAGGGAGAAGAAGAGCAGTACTTC. The complete variable domain, with remaining parts taken from reference TRBV7-2 and TRBJ2-7, reads GAGVSQSPSNKVTEKGKDVELRCDPISGHTALYWYRQSLGQGLEFLIYFQGNSAPDKSGLPSDRFSAERTGGSVSTLTIQRTQQEDSAVYLCASSQAGQGEEEQYFGPGTRLTVT.

This clonotype turned up a few times. The chain combines TRBV29-1 with TRBJ2-4; D perhaps matches TRBD2 (6 bases). Germline loops: CDR1 SQVTM, CDR2 ANQGSEA. CDR3 length: 16 residues. V gave up 6 bases and J gave up 1 base, with 19 bases separating them. CDR3 amino acids: CSVTGTARGAKNIQYF. CDR3 in DNA: TGCAGCGTGACTGGGACCGCCCGGGGGGCCAAAAACATTCAGTACTTC.

The chain carries TRBV6-1 and TRBJ2-7; D is unclear. The V gene lost 0 bases and the J gene lost 2 bases, with 5 bases spanning the gap. Looked up from germline, CDR1 is MNHNS and CDR2 is SASEGT. The CDR3 length is 13 residues. The CDR3 DNA reads as TGTGCCAGCAGTGAAGCACGCCCCTACGAGCAGTACTTC. The encoded protein is CASSEARPYEQYF.

This clonotype has only a few counts. This rearrangement joins TRBV3-1 to TRBJ2-7; the D gene is possibly TRBD2 (5 bases). V lost 3 bases and J lost 1, with 13 bases in between. The CDR3 sequence is 15 residues long. Germline CDR1 is LGHDT and CDR2 is YNNKEL (reference sequence). The CDR3 region is CASSHTGFLSYEQYF. DNA for the CDR3: TGTGCCAGCAGCCATACGGGGTTCCTTTCCTACGAGCAGTACTTC.

About this clonotype itself: One junction end does not reproduce the germline sequence, and a read error may be involved. The J gene is TRBJ2-3, the V gene TRBV20-1; TRBD2 matches at 9 bases. Per the germline V gene, CDR1 is DFQATT and CDR2 is SNEGSKA (reference sequence). The CDR3 runs 17 residues. The CDR3 DNA follows: TGCGGTGCTAGTCCGGCGGGAGGGGAATCTAGCACAGATACGCAGTATTTT. Its protein product is CGASPAGGESSTDTQYF.

This chain joins TRBV7-9 and TRBJ1-4; no reliable D call. Germline CDR1 SEHNR, CDR2 FQNEAQ (reference sequence). The CDR3 runs to 13 residues. V was trimmed by 6 bases and J by 5 bases, leaving 10 bases between them. The CDR3: CASSPPGNEKLFF. The CDR3 DNA reads TGTGCCAGCAGTCCCCCGGGGAATGAAAAACTGTTTTTT.

This clonotype has only a few counts. This chain connects TRBV20-1 to TRBJ1-2; D unresolved. CDR1 DFQATT and CDR2 SNEGSKA come from the germline V gene (reference sequence). This CDR3 region has 12 residues. DNA of the CDR3: TGCTCCTTCTTCGGTCGTCGATATGGCTACACCTTC. Its protein is CSFFGRRYGYTF.

The count of this clonotype is one. A much larger clone differs by one base, so this may be a read error. It is likely a read error, because the conserved phenylalanine at the end of the CDR3 is missing. The V call is TRBV12-5, the J call TRBJ2-1, with D hard to call. The CDR3 spans 15 residues. Germline assignment: CDR1 LGHNT and CDR2 FRNRAP. V lost 1 base to trimming and J lost 0 bases, with 7 bases between them. CDR3 residues: CASGLAQSSYNEQFS. The DNA for the CDR3 is TGTGCTAGTGGTTTGGCCCAAAGCTCCTACAATGAGCAGTTCTCC.

This clonotype turned up a few times. The chain is built from TRBV11-2 and TRBJ1-1; 9 nucleotides line up with TRBD1. The CDR3 sequence is 15 residues long. Germline V gene sequence: CDR1 SGHAT, CDR2 FQNNGV. The J segment lost 4 bases and the V segment lost 9 bases, leaving 12 bases of the junction unmatched. The CDR3 protein is CASILMGDRATEAFF. The DNA of the CDR3 is TGTGCCAGTATACTAATGGGGGACAGGGCCACTGAAGCTTTCTTT.

This clonotype was recorded many times. This chain joins TRBV11-3 and TRBJ1-3, with 7 bases identical to TRBD1. The CDR3 totals 15 residues. Trimming at V came to 5 bases and at J to 10 bases, leaving 14 bases not matched to a gene. Germline CDR1 and CDR2: SGHNT and YENEEA. In nucleotides, the CDR3 is TGTGCCAGCAGCCGCCGGGACAGTGCCGGAGGGACCATATATTTT. This sequence encodes CASSRRDSAGGTIYF. The variable domain in full, with the rest retrieved from reference TRBV11-3 and TRBJ1-3, is EAGVVQSPRYKIIEKKQPVAFWCNPISGHNTLYWYLQNLGQGPELLIRYENEEAVDDSQLPKDRFSAERLKGVDSTLKIQPAELGDSAVYLCASSRRDSAGGTIYFGEGSWLTVV.

This clonotype was seen only a few times. The chain joins TRBV7-9 to TRBJ2-5, with D perhaps being TRBD1 or TRBD2 (6 bases each). The length of the CDR3 is 17 residues. V was pared by 1 base and J by 0 bases, with 15 bases between. Germline V CDR1 and CDR2: SEHNR, FQNEAQ (reference sequence). The CDR3, as DNA: TGTGCCAGCAGCTTAGGTTCGGGGGCCAGGTACCAAGAGACCCAGTACTTC. Amino acids: CASSLGSGARYQETQYF.

At least ten counts were recorded for this clonotype. The CDR3 DNA follows: TGTGCCAGCAGTTTTACCAATTTCGGGGCGGGGGGCGCGTCTGTAGCTTTCTTT. Encoded protein: CASSFTNFGAGGASVAFF. J is TRBJ1-1 and V is TRBV28; perhaps TRBD1 as D (6 bases). Per the germline V gene, CDR1 is MDHEN and CDR2 is SYDVKM. The CDR3 covers 18 residues. The V and J ends lost 3 bases and 10 bases respectively, with 30 bases between them.

The chain joins TRBV7-9 to TRBJ2-2; TRBD2 matches 9 bases. This CDR3 is 15 amino acids long. Germline CDR1 reads SEHNR; CDR2 reads FQNEAQ (reference sequence). Trimming at V came to 5 bases and at J to 6 bases, leaving 7 bases not matched to a gene. The CDR3 loop is CASSISGRTSGELFF. CDR3 coding DNA: TGTGCCAGCAGCATCAGCGGGAGGACGTCCGGGGAGCTGTTTTTT.

The J gene is TRBJ2-1, the V gene TRBV6-2 or TRBV6-3; no reliable D call. The CDR3 consists of 12 residues. The germline V and J ends were trimmed by 0 bases and 8 bases, with 5 bases remaining between them. In germline, CDR1 is MNHEY, CDR2 SVGEGT. This chain's CDR3 is CASSYSSYEQFF. CDR3 bases: TGTGCCAGCAGTTACTCAAGCTATGAGCAGTTCTTC.

This clonotype was observed a few times. V is TRBV2 and J is TRBJ2-3; TRBD1 is a possible D gene (5 bases). This CDR3 region has 16 residues. Germline values: CDR1 SNHLY, CDR2 FYNNEI. The V and J ends lost 7 bases and 2 bases respectively, with 19 bases between them. The CDR3, as DNA: TGTGCCAGCAAGGGCGGACCCGGACACGCCACAGATACGCAGTATTTT. Its protein product is CASKGGPGHATDTQYF.

In its sample, this clonotype was seen many times. This chain joins TRBV7-3 and TRBJ2-7; D remains ambiguous. The CDR3 is made up of 18 amino acids. Per the germline V gene, CDR1 is SGHTA and CDR2 is FQGTGA. V gave up 5 bases and J gave up 0 bases, with 23 bases separating them. In nucleotides, the CDR3 is TGTGCCAGCAGCCGAATAAGAGAAGTAGGCTTTAGCTCCTACGAGCAGTACTTC. It codes for CASSRIREVGFSSYEQYF.

V gene TRBV27 combines with J gene TRBJ2-5; 9 bases are a match to TRBD1. The CDR3 runs 13 residues. V lost 10 bases, J lost 5 bases, and 8 bases stayed unmatched. Germline V gives CDR1 MNHEY, CDR2 SMNVEV (reference sequence). In nucleotides, the CDR3 is TGTGCCACCGGTTACAGGGGGCACGAGACCCAGTACTTC. This translates into CATGYRGHETQYF.

A few counts support this clonotype. V usage is TRBV28 and J usage is TRBJ2-7; TRBD1 matches 9 bases. CDR1 and CDR2 from the germline V gene are MDHEN and SYDVKM. The CDR3 sequence is 15 residues long. Trimming at V came to 6 bases and at J to 0 bases, leaving 6 bases not matched to a gene. CDR3 in amino acids: CASRSTGGSSYEQYF. CDR3 sequence (DNA): TGTGCCAGCAGGTCGACAGGGGGGAGCTCCTACGAGCAGTACTTC.

V usage is TRBV9 and J usage is TRBJ2-1, with D possibly TRBD1 on 5 matching bases. Germline assignment: CDR1 SGDLS and CDR2 YYNGEE. The CDR3 covers 15 residues. V lost 0 bases and J lost 5, with 12 bases in between. The CDR3 DNA reads TGTGCCAGCAGCGTAGCTGGGTCAGGGAACAATGAGCAGTTCTTC. Protein: CASSVAGSGNNEQFF.

This clonotype was seen many times. The chain is built from TRBV13 and TRBJ2-3; 7 bases fit TRBD2. Per germline, CDR1 PRHDT and CDR2 FYEKMQ (reference sequence). Germline trimming cut 3 bases from V and 4 bases from J; bases unmatched to any gene: 4. This CDR3 spans 14 amino acids. DNA for the CDR3: TGTGCCAGCAGCTTGGGAGGGTTGGCAGATACGCAGTATTTT. It codes for CASSLGGLADTQYF.

The V and J genes are TRBV7-2 and TRBJ1-1, with 7 bases fitting TRBD1. Trimming removed 11 bases from V and 1 base from J; junction bases left unmatched: 19. The CDR3 runs 17 residues. The germline gives CDR1 SGHTA, CDR2 FQGNSA. The CDR3 DNA reads TGTGCCTTCAGGGGGAACCCGAGTGTAACCAAGAACACTGAAGCTTTCTTT. Encoded protein: CAFRGNPSVTKNTEAFF.

The CDR3 DNA is TGTGCCAGCAGCGTAGGGCCGGGACAGGGAGTTACTGAAGCTTTCTTT. Its protein product is CASSVGPGQGVTEAFF. The chain links TRBV9 to TRBJ1-1; 9 nucleotides line up with TRBD1. The CDR3 length is 16 residues. After removal of 0 bases from V and 5 bases from J, the junction contained 8 bases not matched to a gene. Germline loops: CDR1 SGDLS, CDR2 YYNGEE.

This chain joins TRBV5-1 and TRBJ2-7; maybe TRBD2 (5 bases). Germline CDR1 and CDR2: SGHRS and YFSETQ. Trimming took 3 bases from V and 2 from J, leaving 12 bases between them. The CDR3 has 14 residues. The CDR3 spells CASSSTSLPYEQYF. The CDR3 nucleotides are TGCGCCAGCAGCTCTACTAGTTTGCCCTACGAGCAGTACTTC.

The chain is built from TRBV25-1 and TRBJ2-3; D is possibly TRBD1 (6 bases). In germline, CDR1 is MGHDK, CDR2 SYGVNS. Between the trimmed V and J ends, which lost 10 bases and 2 bases, there was a span of 13 bases. This CDR3 has 13 residues. The CDR3 DNA sequence: TGTGCCACCCAGGGGACGTACACAGATACGCAGTATTTT. Amino acids: CATQGTYTDTQYF.

There are many counts of this clonotype. V and J are TRBV3-1 and TRBJ2-1; TRBD1 aligns across 8 bases. CDR1 and CDR2 from the germline V gene are LGHDT and YNNKEL (reference sequence). The trim removed 4 bases at V and 7 bases at J, leaving 6 bases unmatched. The CDR3 has 14 amino acids. CDR3 amino acids: CASSPRDRRNEQFF. As DNA, the CDR3 is TGTGCCAGCAGCCCCAGGGACAGGCGGAATGAGCAGTTCTTC.